The clone carrying this TCR beta chain was counted a few times. The data belong to a study of T-cell reconstitution after alpha-beta-depleted transplantation in children. Germline lookup yields CDR1 MDHEN and CDR2 SYDVKM. The CDR3 has 14 amino acids. V shed 7 bases and J 5 bases; nucleotides not matched to a gene: 8. As it was prepared, the TCRbeta library received unique molecular identifiers. TCRdb reanalysed the PCR reads using MiXCR and keeps one entry per CDR3 protein. The sample holds around 450,000 distinct CDR3 sequences; over 9.5% are singletons and the top ten take roughly 2%. This chain uses TRBV28 with TRBJ2-1; 7 positions agree with TRBD2. The receptor was derived from a child aged 2 to 9 with inherited bone marrow failure, due to receive a stem cell transplant. The material was PBMCs, obtained before TCRalphabeta/CD19-depleted stem cell transplant. The CDR3, as DNA: TGTGCCAGCACTCTCGGGGGGAGCGACAATGAGCAGTTCTTC. This translates into CASTLGGSDNEQFF.